The 21 T cell receptor beta chains below were found in one sample sequenced in a study of cytomegalovirus exposure and HLA in healthy donors. In the PCR, 60 Vbeta and 13 Jbeta primers were used. Clones were read by immunoSEQ multiplex PCR, and TCRdb kept only the in-frame ones, dropping some. This table has approximately 77,000 clones, around three quarters appearing once. The sequencing sample was made of PBMCs. The receptors originated from a man between 35 and 55 years old in good health and CMV-seronegative.

This chain connects TRBV27 to TRBJ1-4, with no clear D. The V gene's germline CDR1 is MNHEY and CDR2 SMNVEV (reference sequence). V lost 6 bases and J lost 4, with 12 bases in between. The CDR3 is made up of 14 amino acids. The CDR3: CASRPTGNNEKLFF. The CDR3 DNA sequence: TGTGCCAGCAGGCCGACGGGGAATAATGAAAAACTGTTTTTT.

The chain couples TRBV30 to TRBJ1-5; 7 nucleotides agree with TRBD1. CDR3 length: 16 residues. CDR1 is GTSNPN and CDR2 is SVGIG in the germline V gene (reference sequence). The DNA of the CDR3 is TGTCTAACCTTCACAGGGGTCCTAATTGGCAATCAGCCCCAGCATTTT. Translation: CLTFTGVLIGNQPQHF.

The gene calls are TRBV9 and TRBJ2-3; D perhaps matches TRBD2 (6 bases). V was shortened by 3 bases and J by 1 base, with 15 bases between the two germline ends. Germline V gene sequence: CDR1 SGDLS, CDR2 YYNGEE. This CDR3 is built from 16 residues. Here the CDR3 reads CASSERAGRGTDTQYF. The CDR3 nucleotides are TGTGCCAGCAGCGAGAGGGCGGGGCGCGGCACAGATACGCAGTATTTT.

This clone was seen only once. The J gene is TRBJ2-7, the V gene TRBV4-2; TRBD2 matches at 13 bases. The CDR3 loop spans 17 amino acids. Germline V lookup: CDR1 LGHNA, CDR2 YNFKEQ. J gave up 12 bases and V 0 bases, and 14 bases lay outside the gene matches. The CDR3 sequence: CASSQDRAGLAGATLYF. The CDR3 DNA reads TGTGCCAGCAGCCAAGATCGGGCCGGACTAGCGGGAGCGACTTTGTACTTC.

The CDR3 DNA sequence: TGTGCCAGCAGCCCAACAGAGAACACCGGGGAGCTGTTTTTT. Translation gives CASSPTENTGELFF. The chain combines TRBV4-2 with TRBJ2-2, with D uncertain. Trimming removed 4 bases at V and 1 base at J, with 7 bases between. The CDR3 is 14 residues long. From germline, CDR1 is LGHNA and CDR2 YNFKEQ.

CDR3 sequence reads: CASSRTGGRNTGELFF. DNA of the CDR3: TGTGCCAGCAGCCGAACGGGCGGGAGGAACACCGGGGAGCTGTTTTTT. This chain uses TRBV11-3 with TRBJ2-2, with TRBD2 identical over 7 bases. Germline trimming cut 5 bases from V and 1 base from J; bases unmatched to any gene: 7. Germline V gene lookup returns CDR1 SGHNT and CDR2 YENEEA. The CDR3 consists of 16 residues.

This clone occurred a few times. V gene TRBV6-6 combines with J gene TRBJ1-1; no firm D call. V lost 11 bases and J lost 1, with 8 bases in between. The germline V gene encodes CDR1 MNHNY and CDR2 SVGAGI (reference sequence). This CDR3 has 11 amino acids. CDR3 amino acids: CAGRGNTEAFF. In nucleotides, the CDR3 is TGTGCCGGACGGGGGAACACTGAAGCTTTCTTT.

This chain uses TRBV2 with TRBJ2-1; TRBD2 is a possible D gene (5 bases). From germline, CDR1 is SNHLY and CDR2 FYNNEI. Trimming stripped 2 bases from V and 9 bases from J, with 14 bases between. CDR3 length: 14 amino acids. CDR3 DNA sequence: TGTGCCAGCAGTGAACTAGCCGCCCCGAGTGAGCAGTTCTTC. Translation: CASSELAAPSEQFF.

The chain employs TRBV30 and TRBJ2-3, with 8 positions matching TRBD2. The CDR3 runs 16 residues. J gave up 5 bases and V 3 bases, and 13 bases lay outside the gene matches. From germline, CDR1 is GTSNPN and CDR2 SVGIG (reference sequence). Here the CDR3 DNA reads TGTGCCTGGAGCAGGGAACTAGCGGACTTGGGAGATACGCAGTATTTT. Protein sequence: CAWSRELADLGDTQYF.

This chain links TRBV18 with TRBJ2-7; D is perhaps TRBD2 (5 bases). With 2 bases removed from V and 1 base from J, the gap between germline ends came to 12 bases. The CDR3 consists of 15 residues. Looked up from germline, CDR1 is KGHSH and CDR2 is LQKENI. The CDR3 reads CASSPAAGGSYEQYF. CDR3 coding DNA: TGTGCCAGCTCACCAGCTGCAGGCGGGTCCTACGAGCAGTACTTC.

The rearrangement uses TRBV13 and TRBJ2-3; 7 nucleotides line up with TRBD2. The trim removed 3 bases at V and 2 bases at J, leaving 5 bases unmatched. This CDR3 region has 15 residues. Germline V lookup: CDR1 PRHDT, CDR2 FYEKMQ (reference sequence). The DNA of the CDR3 is TGTGCCAGCAGCTTCGGCGGGAGCTTCACAGATACGCAGTATTTT. It encodes CASSFGGSFTDTQYF.

The J gene is TRBJ1-2, the V gene TRBV19; TRBD1 aligns across 12 bases. CDR3 length: 16 residues. V trimming: 6 bases; J trimming: 7 bases; junction bases outside the gene matches: 12. Germline CDR1 is LNHDA and CDR2 is SQIVND (reference sequence). The CDR3 sequence is CASSQPGTGGRSGYTF. DNA for the CDR3: TGTGCCAGTAGCCAACCCGGGACAGGGGGCAGATCTGGCTACACCTTC.

The chain links TRBV5-1 to TRBJ2-5; D uncertain. This CDR3 spans 13 amino acids. Germline V gene data show CDR1 as SGHRS and CDR2 as YFSETQ. With 4 bases removed from V and 5 bases from J, the gap between germline ends came to 12 bases. The CDR3 region is CASSDIVPETQYF. The CDR3, as DNA: TGCGCCAGCAGCGACATAGTACCCGAGACCCAGTACTTC. The full variable domain, in which reference TRBV5-1 and TRBJ2-5 provide the parts outside the CDR3, is KAGVTQTPRYLIKTRGQQVTLSCSPISGHRSVSWYQQTPGQGLQFLFEYFSETQRNKGNFPGRFSGRQFSNSRSEMNVSTLELGDSALYLCASSDIVPETQYFGPGTRLLVL.

This sequence joins TRBV9 and TRBJ2-1; 13 bases fit TRBD2. V lost 0 bases and J lost 8; bases outside the gene matches: 5. Germline loops: CDR1 SGDLS, CDR2 YYNGEE. This CDR3 region has 16 residues. The CDR3 loop is CASSVAGTSGIDEQFF. The CDR3 DNA reads as TGTGCCAGCAGCGTAGCTGGGACTAGCGGGATCGATGAGCAGTTCTTC.

The chain employs TRBV2 and TRBJ2-3; 9 bases are shared with TRBD2. Germline V lookup: CDR1 SNHLY, CDR2 FYNNEI. V shed 2 bases and J 1 base; nucleotides not matched to a gene: 4. There are 16 residues in the CDR3. This chain's CDR3 is CASSELASGGTDTQYF. DNA for the CDR3: TGTGCCAGCAGTGAATTGGCTAGCGGGGGCACAGATACGCAGTATTTT.

J is TRBJ2-1 and V is TRBV10-3, with 8 bases aligning to TRBD2. There are 19 residues in the CDR3. Trimming at V came to 4 bases and at J to 7 bases, leaving 21 bases not matched to a gene. CDR1 ENHRY and CDR2 SYGVKD come from the germline V gene. Written as DNA, the CDR3 is TGTGCCATCAGTGGCCGGGACAACCAAATAGCGGGATTGGGGAATGAGCAGTTCTTC. Translated, it gives CAISGRDNQIAGLGNEQFF.

The chain is built from TRBV19 and TRBJ1-4; 8 bases map to TRBD1. V gave up 7 bases and J gave up 0 bases; unmatched junction bases: 7. Germline V CDR1 and CDR2: LNHDA, SQIVND (reference sequence). The CDR3 is 16 residues long. The CDR3 spells CASKSTGDATNEKLFF. In nucleotides, the CDR3 is TGTGCCAGTAAATCGACAGGGGATGCAACTAATGAAAAACTGTTTTTT.

The chain carries TRBV10-3 and TRBJ2-5; 7 nucleotides line up with TRBD2. With the DNA end fitting TRBJ2-7 better, the J assignment may be wrong. The CDR3 totals 14 residues. Per the germline V gene, CDR1 is ENHRY and CDR2 is SYGVKD. The CDR3 DNA is TGTGCCATCAGTGAAGGGACTATTACCTACGAGCAGTACTTC. Its translation: CAISEGTITYEQYF.

This chain links TRBV5-4 with TRBJ2-5, with 8 bases identical to TRBD2. CDR3 length: 15 amino acids. The V and J ends lost 3 bases and 2 bases, in that order; junction bases with no gene match: 6. The germline gives CDR1 SGHNT, CDR2 YYREEE (reference sequence). For the CDR3, the DNA is TGTGCCAGCAGCTCGTGGACTAGCAGTCAAGAGACCCAGTACTTC. Translated, it gives CASSSWTSSQETQYF. The entire variable domain, with the rest obtained from reference TRBV5-4 and TRBJ2-5, is as follows: ETGVTQSPTHLIKTRGQQVTLRCSSQSGHNTVSWYQQALGQGPQFIFQYYREEENGRGNFPPRFSGLQFPNYSSELNVNALELDDSALYLCASSSWTSSQETQYFGPGTRLLVL.

The chain employs TRBV19 and TRBJ2-7; TRBD2 aligns across 10 bases. Germline CDR1 LNHDA, CDR2 SQIVND (reference sequence). After removal of 6 bases from V and 1 base from J, the junction contained 6 bases not matched to a gene. This CDR3 spans 15 amino acids. The CDR3 reads CASSTSSGGSYEQYF. The CDR3 nucleotides are TGTGCCAGTAGCACCTCTAGCGGGGGATCCTACGAGCAGTACTTC.

The V gene is TRBV5-6, the J gene TRBJ2-7, with 7 positions matching TRBD2. V shed 0 bases, J shed 0 bases, and the junction held 0 bases outside the gene matches. CDR1 is SGHDT and CDR2 is YYEEEE in the germline V gene. The CDR3 loop spans 14 amino acids. CDR3 nucleotides: TGTGCCAGCAGCTTGGGGACTAGCTCCTACGAGCAGTACTTC. It is translated as CASSLGTSSYEQYF.